These T cell receptor beta chains were read from a single sample in a study of T cells after yellow fever vaccination. Each CDR3 protein gets one entry after TCRdb re-called the 5' RACE reads with MiXCR. Of about 370,000 distinct CDR3 sequences detected, around 10% appear once; the ten largest clones hold roughly 18%. Source: PBMCs, taken on the day of the first yellow fever vaccination. These receptor sequences come from a man between 18 and 35 years old who received the YFV17D yellow fever vaccine. CDR3s include the opening cysteine and the closing phenylalanine or tryptophan. Each record gives: J gene, V gene, CDR3 protein.

J: TRBJ2-7
V: TRBV4-3
CDR3: CASSQARISEQYF

J: TRBJ2-1
V: TRBV12-3/TRBV12-4
CDR3: CASSWTIEQFF

J: TRBJ2-3
V: TRBV9
CDR3: CASSVEGTSTDTQYF

J: TRBJ2-1
V: TRBV9
CDR3: CASSVQDSSYNEQFF

J: TRBJ1-2
V: TRBV10-3
CDR3: CAISEGQGAPFIYGYTF

J: TRBJ1-1
V: TRBV24-1
CDR3: CATSDSGTGSMNTEAFF

J: TRBJ1-3
V: TRBV5-1
CDR3: CASRPGPISGNTIYF

J: TRBJ2-7
V: TRBV14
CDR3: CASSPGTPYEQYF

J: TRBJ2-1
V: TRBV4-3
CDR3: CASSQGRGGDNEQFF

J: TRBJ2-7
V: TRBV4-2
CDR3: CASSQRTSEFYEQYF

J: TRBJ2-2
V: TRBV2
CDR3: CAFSSGLAGGSNTGELFF

J: TRBJ1-5
V: TRBV7-2
CDR3: CASSLTVNQPQHF

J: TRBJ2-1
V: TRBV7-6
CDR3: CASSVPGQGYNEQFF

J: TRBJ1-6
V: TRBV4-2
CDR3: CASSPMKGDLNNSPLHF

J: TRBJ2-1
V: TRBV3-1
CDR3: CASGQSHEQFF

J: TRBJ2-3
V: TRBV6-2/TRBV6-3
CDR3: CASNSGGEDTQYF

J: TRBJ1-2
V: TRBV7-3
CDR3: CASSSETGIEGYTF

J: TRBJ2-6
V: TRBV6-1
CDR3: CASSVRGSGANVLTF

J: TRBJ2-3
V: TRBV7-2
CDR3: CASSFVPLAGRDTQYF

J: TRBJ1-5
V: TRBV5-1
CDR3: CASSSGDSSNQPQHF

J: TRBJ2-3
V: TRBV24-1
CDR3: CATSLGGRSADTQYF

J: TRBJ2-1
V: TRBV4-2
CDR3: CASSKEPLAGPHNEQFF

J: TRBJ1-2
V: TRBV7-8
CDR3: CASSMTDNYGYTF

J: TRBJ1-1
V: TRBV20-1
CDR3: CSARALQGHWTEAFF